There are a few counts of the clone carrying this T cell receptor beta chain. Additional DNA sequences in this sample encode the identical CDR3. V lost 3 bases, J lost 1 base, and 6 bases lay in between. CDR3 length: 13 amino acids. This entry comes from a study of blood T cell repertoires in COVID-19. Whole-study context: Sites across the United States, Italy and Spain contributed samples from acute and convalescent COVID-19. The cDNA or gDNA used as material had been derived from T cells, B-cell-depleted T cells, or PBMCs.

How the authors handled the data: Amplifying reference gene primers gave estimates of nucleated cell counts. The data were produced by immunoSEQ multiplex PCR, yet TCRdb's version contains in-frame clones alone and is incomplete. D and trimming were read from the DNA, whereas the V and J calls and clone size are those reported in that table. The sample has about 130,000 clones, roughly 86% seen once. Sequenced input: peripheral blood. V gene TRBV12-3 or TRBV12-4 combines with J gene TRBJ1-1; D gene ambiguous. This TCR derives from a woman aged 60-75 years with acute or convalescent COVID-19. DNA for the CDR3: TGTGCCAGCAGTTTGGCGGGGAACACTGAAGCTTTCTTT. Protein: CASSLAGNTEAFF.